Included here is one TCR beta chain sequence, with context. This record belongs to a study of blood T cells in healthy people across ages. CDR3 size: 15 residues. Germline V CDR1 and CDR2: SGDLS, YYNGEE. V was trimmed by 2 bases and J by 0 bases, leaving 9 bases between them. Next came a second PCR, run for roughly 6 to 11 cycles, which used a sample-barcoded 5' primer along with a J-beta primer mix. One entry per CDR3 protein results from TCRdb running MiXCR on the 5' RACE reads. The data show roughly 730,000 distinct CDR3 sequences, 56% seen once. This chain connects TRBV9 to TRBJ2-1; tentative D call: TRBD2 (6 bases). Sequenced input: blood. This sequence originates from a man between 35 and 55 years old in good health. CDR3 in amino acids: CASSVGTGSYNEQFF. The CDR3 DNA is TGTGCCAGCAGCGTTGGGACTGGCTCCTACAATGAGCAGTTCTTC.